These 4 T cell receptor beta chains were all obtained from the same sample, sequenced in a study of T-cell memory formation after mild COVID-19. TCRdb re-called the 5' RACE reads through MiXCR, storing one row per CDR3 protein. The table lists 450,000 to 650,000 distinct CDR3 sequences, about a fifth of them singletons. Input material: PBMCs or a T cell subset sorted from them (not recorded which). Receptors were obtained from an adult woman who had mild COVID-19 (a few samples of this study predate the infection). Cell type and time point are not known.

This clonotype was seen repeatedly, ten times or more. The chain uses TRBV7-2 and TRBJ2-1, with TRBD2 as a possible D gene (7 bases). Germline values: CDR1 SGHTA, CDR2 FQGNSA. Trimming left V 5 bases short and J 7 bases short, with 21 bases between. This CDR3 is 16 amino acids long. This chain's CDR3 is CASSNGGGGGRNEQFF. CDR3 nucleotide sequence: TGTGCCAGCAGCAACGGAGGGGGGGGCGGTCGGAATGAGCAGTTCTTC.

This chain joins TRBV29-1 and TRBJ1-2; TRBD1 agrees at 11 bases. Germline CDR1 and CDR2: SQVTM and ANQGSEA. CDR3 size: 14 residues. V lost 0 bases and J lost 5; bases outside the gene matches: 2. The CDR3 DNA reads as TGCAGCGTTGAAGAGGACAGGGGGCTGTATGGCTACACCTTC. Residues: CSVEEDRGLYGYTF. Combining the CDR3 with reference TRBV29-1 and TRBJ1-2 gives the whole variable domain SAVISQKPSRDICQRGTSLTIQCQVDSQVTMMFWYRQQPGQSLTLIATANQGSEATYESGFVIDKFPISRPNLTFSTLTVSNMSPEDSSIYLCSVEEDRGLYGYTFGSGTRLTVV.

This clonotype was recorded only once. The chain uses TRBV7-3 and TRBJ1-1; D unresolved. Germline loops: CDR1 SGHTA, CDR2 FQGTGA. Trimming removed 4 bases from V and 0 bases from J, with 12 bases in between. This CDR3 spans 15 amino acids. This CDR3 reads CASSSLPGLNTEAFF. In DNA form, the CDR3 reads TGTGCCAGCAGCTCGCTACCGGGATTGAACACTGAAGCTTTCTTT. The full variable domain, with the rest looked up from reference TRBV7-3 and TRBJ1-1, is GAGVSQTPSNKVTEKGKYVELRCDPISGHTALYWYRQSLGQGPEFLIYFQGTGAADDSGLPNDRFFAVRPEGSVSTLKIQRTERGDSAVYLCASSSLPGLNTEAFFGQGTRLTVV.

The chain is built from TRBV5-4 and TRBJ2-3, with D maybe TRBD2 (5 bases). CDR1 is SGHNT, CDR2 YYREEE, per germline (reference sequence). CDR3 length: 14 residues. V shed 3 bases and J shed 4 bases, with 12 bases lying between them. The CDR3 protein is CASSSASEADTQYF. The DNA of the CDR3 is TGTGCCAGCAGCTCGGCATCGGAGGCAGATACGCAGTATTTT.